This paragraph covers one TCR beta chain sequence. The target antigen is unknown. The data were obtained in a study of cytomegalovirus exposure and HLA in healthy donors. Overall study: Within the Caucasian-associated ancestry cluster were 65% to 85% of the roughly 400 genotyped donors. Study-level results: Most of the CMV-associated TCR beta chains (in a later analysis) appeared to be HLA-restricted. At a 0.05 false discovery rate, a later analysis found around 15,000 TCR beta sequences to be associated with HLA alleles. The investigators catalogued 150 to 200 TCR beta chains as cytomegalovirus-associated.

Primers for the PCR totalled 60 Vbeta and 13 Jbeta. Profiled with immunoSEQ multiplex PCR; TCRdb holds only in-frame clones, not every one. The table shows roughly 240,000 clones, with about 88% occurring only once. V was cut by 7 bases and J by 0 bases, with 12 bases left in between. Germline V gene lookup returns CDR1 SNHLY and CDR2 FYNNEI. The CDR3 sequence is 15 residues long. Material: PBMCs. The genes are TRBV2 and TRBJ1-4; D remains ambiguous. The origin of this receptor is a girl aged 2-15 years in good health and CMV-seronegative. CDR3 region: CASMHPRATNEKLFF. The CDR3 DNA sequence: TGTGCCAGCATGCACCCACGGGCAACTAATGAAAAACTGTTTTTT.